The clone carrying this T cell receptor beta chain was recorded a few times. The CDR3 is made up of 15 amino acids. V lost 5 bases, J lost 4 bases, and 8 bases stayed unmatched. Germline-derived CDR1 and CDR2 are MNHEY and SMNVEV (reference sequence). TCRdb fed the RT-PCR reads into MiXCR, producing one record per CDR3 protein. The data contain about 680,000 distinct CDR3 sequences, around 14% of them singletons. The V call is TRBV27, the J call TRBJ2-1, with TRBD1 identical over 7 bases. The receptor was derived from a female donor in good health, serving as a healthy control. Sequences were obtained from memory CD4+ T cells from blood. CDR3 nucleotide sequence: TGTGCCAGCAGTCACGGACAGGAGACTTACAATGAGCAGTTCTTC. The encoded protein is CASSHGQETYNEQFF.